The T cell receptor beta chain under discussion was sequenced for a study of human T cells and chemical hapten exposure. On the study more broadly: Yields of TCR per sample differed, chiefly owing to small differences in pooled library volume. Whole-study findings and limits: Sensitizing to DPC left TCRs with a frequency above 1 in 1000 unaltered.

The sample's time point: healthy volunteer bleed at 2 weeks. The starting material, unfractionated whole blood, was used for total RNA extraction. Notes on this clonotype: Antigen specificity is unknown.

CDR1 DFQATT and CDR2 SNEGSKA come from the germline V gene (reference sequence). CDR3 length: 14 residues. The V segment lost 6 bases and the J segment 3 bases; nucleotides outside the gene matches: 8. Unique molecular identifiers were affixed to discrete cDNA molecules within the library. Study processing details: Ranging from roughly 23,224 to 690,600, TCR counts per sample had a median value of around 90,000. TCRdb called the RACE reads again in MiXCR, with one record for every CDR3 protein. In this record, the V and J calls reflect TCRdb's handling and not the investigators' own analysis. The sample has some 90,000 distinct CDR3 sequences, approximately 9.7% seen once.

Sequencing was performed on whole blood. This chain joins TRBV20-1 and TRBJ1-2; TRBD1 matches 9 bases. This receptor was identified in a female donor in good health. Some clones in this sample may be carry-over from other donors' samples. CDR3 in DNA: TGCAGTGCGAGGGGACAGGGTGAGGACTATGGCTACACCTTC. It yields the protein CSARGQGEDYGYTF.